These T cell receptor beta chains were read from a single sample in a study of metastatic and nonmetastatic thyroid tumors. TCRdb reanalyzed the PCR reads via MiXCR. The sample lists 30,000 to 40,000 clones; approximately 26% were seen once. The source material was blood. All receptors derive from a female donor with papillary thyroid cancer or a benign thyroid nodule (not recorded which). Some clones in this sample may be carry-over from other donors' samples. Each CDR3 is given with its conserved first and last residue.

v_gene	j_gene	CDR3aa
TRBV12-3/TRBV12-4	TRBJ1-4	CASIEGVVNEKLVF
TRBV30	TRBJ1-2	CAWSVGPGGYTF
TRBV6-5	TRBJ2-3	CASSYSFTGGVTDTQYF
TRBV5-1	TRBJ2-1	CASSPYTGLLSYNEQFF
TRBV28	TRBJ2-5	CASSSPTGSETQYF
TRBV6-1	TRBJ2-1	CASSPSDSSYNEQFF
TRBV6-4	TRBJ2-2	CASRRDGGAGELFF
TRBV7-2	TRBJ2-7	CASSLVGGSEQYF
TRBV3-1	TRBJ2-2	CASSPPWAGGTGELFF
TRBV7-7	TRBJ2-2	CASSLADTGELFF
TRBV20-1	TRBJ1-6	CSARNLRSSYNSPLHF
TRBV2	TRBJ1-2	CASSQGTGISGYTF
TRBV18	TRBJ2-7	CASSPWGQGSSYEQYF
TRBV11-2	TRBJ2-7	CASSIRQGLNYEQYF
TRBV6-1	TRBJ2-2	CATSLQVNTGELFF
TRBV20-1	TRBJ2-5	CSASQGRETQYF
TRBV20-1	TRBJ2-7	CSASDSNSYDQYF
TRBV6-1	TRBJ1-5	CASSEAISQGWQPQHF
TRBV27	TRBJ2-5	CASSAIGGARWTQYF
TRBV5-6	TRBJ2-7	CASSVGVPEQYF
TRBV30	TRBJ2-6	CAWIDPDIRLGWANVLTF
TRBV12-3/TRBV12-4	TRBJ2-2	CASTERRNTGELFF
TRBV5-8	TRBJ2-3	CASSLGHLLTDTQYF
TRBV20-1	TRBJ2-1	CSAPPLAGVLDQFF